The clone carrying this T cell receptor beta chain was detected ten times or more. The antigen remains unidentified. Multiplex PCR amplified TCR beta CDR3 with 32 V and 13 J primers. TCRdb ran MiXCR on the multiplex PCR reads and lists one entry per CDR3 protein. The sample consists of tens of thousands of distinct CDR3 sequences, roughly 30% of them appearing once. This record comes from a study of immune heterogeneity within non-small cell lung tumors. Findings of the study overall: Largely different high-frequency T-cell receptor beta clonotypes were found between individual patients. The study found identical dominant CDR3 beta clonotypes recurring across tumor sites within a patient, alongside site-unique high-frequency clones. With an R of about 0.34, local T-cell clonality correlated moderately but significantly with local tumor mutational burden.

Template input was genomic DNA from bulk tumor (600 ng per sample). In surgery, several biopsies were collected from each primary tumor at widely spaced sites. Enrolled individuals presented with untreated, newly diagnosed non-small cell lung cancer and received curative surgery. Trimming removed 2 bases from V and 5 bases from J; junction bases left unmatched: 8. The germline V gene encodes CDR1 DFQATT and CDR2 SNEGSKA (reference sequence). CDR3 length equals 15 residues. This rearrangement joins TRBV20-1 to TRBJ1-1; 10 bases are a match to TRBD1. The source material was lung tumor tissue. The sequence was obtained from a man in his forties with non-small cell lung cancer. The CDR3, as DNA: TGCAGTGCTAGACAGACCAGGACAGGGGGGACTGAAGCTTTCTTT. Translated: CSARQTRTGGTEAFF.